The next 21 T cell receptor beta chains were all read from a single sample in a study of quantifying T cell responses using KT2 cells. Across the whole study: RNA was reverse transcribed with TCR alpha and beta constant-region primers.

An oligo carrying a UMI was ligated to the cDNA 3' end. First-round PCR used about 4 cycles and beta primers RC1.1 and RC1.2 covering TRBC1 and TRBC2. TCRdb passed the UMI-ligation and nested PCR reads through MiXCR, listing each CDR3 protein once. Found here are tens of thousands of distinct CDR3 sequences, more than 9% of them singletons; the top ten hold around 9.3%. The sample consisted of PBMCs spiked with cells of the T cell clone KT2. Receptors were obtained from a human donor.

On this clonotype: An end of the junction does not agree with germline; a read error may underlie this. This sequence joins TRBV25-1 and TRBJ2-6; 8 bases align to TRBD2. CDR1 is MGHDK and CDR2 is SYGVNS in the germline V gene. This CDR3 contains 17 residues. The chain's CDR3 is CASSDLEAGDGGNVLTF. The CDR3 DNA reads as TGTGCCAGCAGTGACCTGGAAGCGGGAGATGGGGGCAACGTCCTGACTTTC.

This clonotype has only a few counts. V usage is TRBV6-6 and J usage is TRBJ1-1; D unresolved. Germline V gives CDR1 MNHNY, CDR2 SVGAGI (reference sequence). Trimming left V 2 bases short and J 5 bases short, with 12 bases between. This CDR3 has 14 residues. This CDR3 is CASSYDKRNTEAFF. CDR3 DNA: TGTGCCAGCAGTTACGACAAGAGGAATACTGAAGCTTTCTTT.

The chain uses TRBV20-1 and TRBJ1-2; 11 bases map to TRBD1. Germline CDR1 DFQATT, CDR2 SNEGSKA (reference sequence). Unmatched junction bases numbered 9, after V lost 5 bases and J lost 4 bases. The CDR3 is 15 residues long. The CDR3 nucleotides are TGCAGTGCTCGAGCCCCGGGACAGGGGGGCTATGGCTACACCTTC. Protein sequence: CSARAPGQGGYGYTF.

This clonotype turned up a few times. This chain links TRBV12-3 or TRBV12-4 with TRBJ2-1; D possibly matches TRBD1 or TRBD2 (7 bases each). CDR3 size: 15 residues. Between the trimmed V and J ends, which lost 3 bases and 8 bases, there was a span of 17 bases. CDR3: CASSLTGRERDEQFF. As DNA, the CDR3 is TGTGCCAGCAGTTTGACAGGGAGGGAGCGGGATGAGCAGTTCTTC.

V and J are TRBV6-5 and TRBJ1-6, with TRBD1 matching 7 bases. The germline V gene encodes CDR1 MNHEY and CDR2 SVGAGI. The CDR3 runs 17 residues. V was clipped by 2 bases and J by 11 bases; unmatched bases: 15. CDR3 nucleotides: TGTGCCAGCAGTTACCGGGGTCGACAGGGTAGTAGGGCACCCCTCCACTTT. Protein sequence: CASSYRGRQGSRAPLHF.

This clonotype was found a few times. Here the CDR3 reads CAISGTDRPEAFF. Written as DNA, the CDR3 is TGTGCCATCAGCGGGACAGATCGCCCTGAAGCTTTCTTT. The V gene is TRBV10-3, the J gene TRBJ1-1, with 7 bases fitting TRBD1. CDR1 and CDR2 (germline): ENHRY, SYGVKD. This CDR3 has 13 amino acids. Trimming cost V 6 bases and J 6 bases; bases outside gene matches: 7.

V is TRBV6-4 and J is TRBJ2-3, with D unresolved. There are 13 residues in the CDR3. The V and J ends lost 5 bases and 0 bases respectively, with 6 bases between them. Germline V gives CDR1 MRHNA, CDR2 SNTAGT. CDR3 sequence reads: CASSMISTDTQYF. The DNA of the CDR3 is TGTGCCAGCAGTATGATAAGCACAGATACGCAGTATTTT.

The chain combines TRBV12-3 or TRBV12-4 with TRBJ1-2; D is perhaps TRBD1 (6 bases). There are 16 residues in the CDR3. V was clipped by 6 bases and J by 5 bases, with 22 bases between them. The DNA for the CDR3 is TGTGCCAGCAGCCCGTCGGGAGTCCGGGGGCGGTATGGCTACACCTTC. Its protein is CASSPSGVRGRYGYTF.

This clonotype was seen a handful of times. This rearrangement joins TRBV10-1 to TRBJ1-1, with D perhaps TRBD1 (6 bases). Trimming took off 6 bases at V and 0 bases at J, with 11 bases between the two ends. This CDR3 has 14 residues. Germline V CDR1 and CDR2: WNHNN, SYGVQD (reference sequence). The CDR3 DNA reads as TGCGCCAGCAGCTACGACAGGTTGAACACTGAAGCTTTCTTT. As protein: CASSYDRLNTEAFF.

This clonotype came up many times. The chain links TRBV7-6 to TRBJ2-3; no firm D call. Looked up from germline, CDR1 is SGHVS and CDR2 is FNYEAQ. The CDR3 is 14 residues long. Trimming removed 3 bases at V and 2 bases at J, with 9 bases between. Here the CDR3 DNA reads TGTGCCAGCAGCTTCACTTCTGCCACAGATACGCAGTATTTT. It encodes CASSFTSATDTQYF.

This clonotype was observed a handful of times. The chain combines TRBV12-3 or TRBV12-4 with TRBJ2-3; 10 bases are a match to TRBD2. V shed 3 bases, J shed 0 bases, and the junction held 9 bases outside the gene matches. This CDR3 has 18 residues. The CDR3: CASSFPSGGATSTDTQYF. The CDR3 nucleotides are TGTGCCAGCAGTTTCCCCAGCGGGGGGGCAACTAGCACAGATACGCAGTATTTT.

The chain's CDR3 is CASSLAGGTGELFF. The CDR3, as DNA: TGTGCCAGCAGCCTGGCAGGGGGCACCGGGGAGCTGTTTTTT. The J gene is TRBJ2-2, the V gene TRBV14, with TRBD1 identical over 7 bases. CDR3 length equals 14 residues. The V gene's germline CDR1 is SGHDN and CDR2 FVKESK. Trimming at V came to 4 bases and at J to 4 bases, leaving 3 bases not matched to a gene.

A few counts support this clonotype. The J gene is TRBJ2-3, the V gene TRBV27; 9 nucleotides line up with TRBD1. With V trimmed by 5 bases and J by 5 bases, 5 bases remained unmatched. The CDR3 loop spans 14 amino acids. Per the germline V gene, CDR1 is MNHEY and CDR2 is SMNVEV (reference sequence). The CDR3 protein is CASSHRGHRDTQYF. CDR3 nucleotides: TGTGCCAGCAGTCACAGGGGGCATAGAGATACGCAGTATTTT.

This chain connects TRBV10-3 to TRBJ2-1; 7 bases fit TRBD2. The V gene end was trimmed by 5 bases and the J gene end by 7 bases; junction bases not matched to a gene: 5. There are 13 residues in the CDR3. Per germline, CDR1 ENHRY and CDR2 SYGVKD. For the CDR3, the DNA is TGTGCCATCAGTACGGGACTACATAATGAGCAGTTCTTC. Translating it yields CAISTGLHNEQFF.

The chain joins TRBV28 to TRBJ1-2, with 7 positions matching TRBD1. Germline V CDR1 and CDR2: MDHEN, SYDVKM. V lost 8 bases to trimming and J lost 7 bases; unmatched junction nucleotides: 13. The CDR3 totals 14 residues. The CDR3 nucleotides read TGTGCCAGCCTCCGACAGGGACTAATTAGTGGCTACACCTTC. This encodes CASLRQGLISGYTF.

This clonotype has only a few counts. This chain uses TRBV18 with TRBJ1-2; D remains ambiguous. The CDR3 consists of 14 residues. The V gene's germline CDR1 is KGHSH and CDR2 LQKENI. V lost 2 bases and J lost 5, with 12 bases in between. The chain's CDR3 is CASSPGETWYGYTF. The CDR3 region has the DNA TGTGCCAGCTCACCAGGGGAAACATGGTATGGCTACACCTTC.

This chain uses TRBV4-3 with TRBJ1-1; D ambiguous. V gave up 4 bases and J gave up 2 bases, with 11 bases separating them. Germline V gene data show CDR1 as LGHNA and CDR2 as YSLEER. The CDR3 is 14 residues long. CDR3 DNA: TGCGCCAGCAGCCGCGGAGACATCAACACTGAAGCTTTCTTT. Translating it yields CASSRGDINTEAFF.

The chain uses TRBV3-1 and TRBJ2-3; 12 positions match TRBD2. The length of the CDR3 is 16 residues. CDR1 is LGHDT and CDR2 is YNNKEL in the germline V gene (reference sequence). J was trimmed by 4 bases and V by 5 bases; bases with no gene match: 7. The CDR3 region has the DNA TGTGCCAGCAGCTTGGCTAGCGGGGGGGCCTCAGATACGCAGTATTTT. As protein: CASSLASGGASDTQYF.

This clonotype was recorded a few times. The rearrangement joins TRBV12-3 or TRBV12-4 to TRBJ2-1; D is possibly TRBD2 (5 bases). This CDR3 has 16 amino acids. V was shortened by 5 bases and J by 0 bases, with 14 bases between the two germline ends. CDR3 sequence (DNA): TGTGCCAGCAGTCCGGCGGGCCTAAGCTCCTACAATGAGCAGTTCTTC. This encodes CASSPAGLSSYNEQFF.

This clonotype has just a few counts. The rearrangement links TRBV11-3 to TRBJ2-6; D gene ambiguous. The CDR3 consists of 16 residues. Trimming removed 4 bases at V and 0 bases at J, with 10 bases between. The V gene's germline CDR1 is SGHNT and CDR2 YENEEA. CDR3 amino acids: CASSSRTNSGANVLTF. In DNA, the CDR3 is TGTGCCAGCAGCTCCAGAACTAACTCTGGGGCCAACGTCCTGACTTTC.

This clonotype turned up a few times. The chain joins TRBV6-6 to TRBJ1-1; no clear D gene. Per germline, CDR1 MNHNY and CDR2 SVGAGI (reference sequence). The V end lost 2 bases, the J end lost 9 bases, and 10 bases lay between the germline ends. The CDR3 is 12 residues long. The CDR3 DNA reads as TGTGCCAGCAGTTACCTCGAGGTGCAAGCTTTCTTT. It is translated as CASSYLEVQAFF.